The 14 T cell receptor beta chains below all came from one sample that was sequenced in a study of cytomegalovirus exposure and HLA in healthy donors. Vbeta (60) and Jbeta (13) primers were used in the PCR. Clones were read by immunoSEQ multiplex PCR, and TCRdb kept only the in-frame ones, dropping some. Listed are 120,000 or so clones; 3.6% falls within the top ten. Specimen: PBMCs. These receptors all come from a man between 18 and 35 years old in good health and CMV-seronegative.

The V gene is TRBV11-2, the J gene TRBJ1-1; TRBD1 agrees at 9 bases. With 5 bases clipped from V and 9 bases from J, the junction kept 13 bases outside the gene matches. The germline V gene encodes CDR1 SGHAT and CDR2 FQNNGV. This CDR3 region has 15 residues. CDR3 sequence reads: CASSRPGTGYSKAFF. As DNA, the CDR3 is TGTGCCAGCAGCCGACCCGGGACAGGGTATTCTAAAGCTTTCTTT.

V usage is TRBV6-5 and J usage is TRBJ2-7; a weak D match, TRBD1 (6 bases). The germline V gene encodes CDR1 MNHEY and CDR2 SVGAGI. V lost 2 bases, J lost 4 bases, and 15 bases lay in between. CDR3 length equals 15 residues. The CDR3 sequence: CASSYSWQGRYEQYF. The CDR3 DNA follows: TGTGCCAGCAGTTACAGCTGGCAGGGGAGATACGAGCAGTACTTC.

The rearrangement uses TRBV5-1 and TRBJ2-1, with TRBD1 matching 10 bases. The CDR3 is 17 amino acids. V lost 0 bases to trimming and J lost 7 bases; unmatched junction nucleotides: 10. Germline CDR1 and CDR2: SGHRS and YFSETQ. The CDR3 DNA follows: TGCGCCAGCAGCTTGGGTGGACTAAGGGACAGGGGTAATGAGCAGTTCTTC. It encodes CASSLGGLRDRGNEQFF.

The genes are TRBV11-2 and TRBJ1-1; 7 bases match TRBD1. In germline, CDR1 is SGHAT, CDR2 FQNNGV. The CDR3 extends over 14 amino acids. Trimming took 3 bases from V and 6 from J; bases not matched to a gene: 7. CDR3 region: CASSLGRDSPEAFF. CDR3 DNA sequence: TGTGCCAGCAGCTTGGGCCGGGACAGTCCTGAAGCTTTCTTT.

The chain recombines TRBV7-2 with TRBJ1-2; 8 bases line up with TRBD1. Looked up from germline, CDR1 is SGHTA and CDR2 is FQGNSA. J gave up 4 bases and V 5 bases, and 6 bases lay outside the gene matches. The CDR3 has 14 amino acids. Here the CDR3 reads CASSPTGAAYGYTF. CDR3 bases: TGTGCCAGCAGCCCGACAGGGGCGGCCTATGGCTACACCTTC.

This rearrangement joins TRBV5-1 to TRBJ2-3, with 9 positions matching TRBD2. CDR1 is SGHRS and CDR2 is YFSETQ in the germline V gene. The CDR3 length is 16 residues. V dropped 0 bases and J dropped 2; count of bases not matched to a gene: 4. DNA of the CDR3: TGCGCCAGCAGCTTGGGACTAGCGGCGATCACAGATACGCAGTATTTT. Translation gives CASSLGLAAITDTQYF. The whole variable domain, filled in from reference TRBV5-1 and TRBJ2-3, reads KAGVTQTPRYLIKTRGQQVTLSCSPISGHRSVSWYQQTPGQGLQFLFEYFSETQRNKGNFPGRFSGRQFSNSRSEMNVSTLELGDSALYLCASSLGLAAITDTQYFGPGTRLTVL.

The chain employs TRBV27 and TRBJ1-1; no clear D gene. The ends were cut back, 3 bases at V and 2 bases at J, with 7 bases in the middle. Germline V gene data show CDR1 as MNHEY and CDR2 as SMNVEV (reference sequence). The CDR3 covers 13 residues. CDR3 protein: CASSLAINTEAFF. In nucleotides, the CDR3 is TGTGCCAGCAGTTTGGCCATAAACACTGAAGCTTTCTTT.

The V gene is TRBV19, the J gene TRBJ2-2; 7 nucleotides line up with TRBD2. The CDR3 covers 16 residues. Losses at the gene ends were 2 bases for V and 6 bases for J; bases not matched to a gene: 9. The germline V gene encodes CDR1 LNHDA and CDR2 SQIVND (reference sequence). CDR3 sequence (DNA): TGTGCCAGTAGTATAAGGGGCGGGAGTGGAGCCGGGGAGCTGTTTTTT. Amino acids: CASSIRGGSGAGELFF.

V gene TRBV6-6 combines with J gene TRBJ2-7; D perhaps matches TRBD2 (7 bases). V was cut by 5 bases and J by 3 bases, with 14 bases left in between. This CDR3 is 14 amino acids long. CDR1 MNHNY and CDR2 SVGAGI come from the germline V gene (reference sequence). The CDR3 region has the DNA TGTGCCAGCAGTCGAGGGGGGGGAGTCTACGAGCAGTACTTC. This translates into CASSRGGGVYEQYF.

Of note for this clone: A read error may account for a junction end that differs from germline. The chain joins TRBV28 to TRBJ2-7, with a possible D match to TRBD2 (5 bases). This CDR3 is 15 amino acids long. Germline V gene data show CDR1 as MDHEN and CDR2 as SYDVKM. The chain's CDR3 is CAITSPGEINYEQYF. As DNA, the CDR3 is TGCGCTATAACCTCGCCCGGGGAAATTAACTACGAGCAGTACTTC.

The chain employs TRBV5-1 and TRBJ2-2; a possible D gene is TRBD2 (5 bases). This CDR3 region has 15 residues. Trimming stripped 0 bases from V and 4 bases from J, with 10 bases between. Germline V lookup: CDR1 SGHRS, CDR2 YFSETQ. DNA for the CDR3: TGCGCCAGCAGCTTGGGGCAGCGGATCACCGGGGAGCTGTTTTTT. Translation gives CASSLGQRITGELFF. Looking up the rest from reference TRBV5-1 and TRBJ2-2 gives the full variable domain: KAGVTQTPRYLIKTRGQQVTLSCSPISGHRSVSWYQQTPGQGLQFLFEYFSETQRNKGNFPGRFSGRQFSNSRSEMNVSTLELGDSALYLCASSLGQRITGELFFGEGSRLTVL.

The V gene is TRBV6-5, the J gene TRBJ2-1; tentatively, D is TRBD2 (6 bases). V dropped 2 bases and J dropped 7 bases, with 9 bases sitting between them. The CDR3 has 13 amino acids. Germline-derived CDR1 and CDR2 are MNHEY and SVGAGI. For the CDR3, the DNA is TGTGCCAGCAGTTACAGCGGGTCAAATGAGCAGTTCTTC. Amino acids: CASSYSGSNEQFF.

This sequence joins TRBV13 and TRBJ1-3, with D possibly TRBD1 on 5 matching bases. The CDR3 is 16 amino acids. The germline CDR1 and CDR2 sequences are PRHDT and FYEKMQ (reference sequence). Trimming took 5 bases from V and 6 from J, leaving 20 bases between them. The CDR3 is CASSPGDSGGVNTIYF. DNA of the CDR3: TGTGCCAGCAGCCCGGGGGACTCCGGGGGTGTAAACACCATATATTTT.

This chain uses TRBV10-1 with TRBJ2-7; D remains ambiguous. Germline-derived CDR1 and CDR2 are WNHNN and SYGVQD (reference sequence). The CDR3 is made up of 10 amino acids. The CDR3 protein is CDRVGHEQYF. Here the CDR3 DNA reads TGCGATCGAGTGGGCCACGAGCAGTACTTC.